The 23 T cell receptor beta chains reported below all come from one sample, sequenced in a study of T cell repertoires in cytomegalovirus infection. TCRdb re-derived calls from the reads in MiXCR, one entry per CDR3 protein. Here the sample spans 680,000 or so distinct CDR3 sequences, approximately 34% being singletons. The sample consisted of PBMCs. All receptors derive from a human donor in good health (CMV status not recorded). Some clones in this sample may be carry-over from other donors' samples.

The CDR3 loop is CASSPGTSGASTDTQYF. The CDR3 DNA follows: TGTGCCAGCAGTCCAGGGACTAGCGGGGCCAGCACAGATACGCAGTATTTT. The chain has TRBV12-3 or TRBV12-4 and TRBJ2-3; 13 bases agree with TRBD2. This CDR3 comprises 17 residues. J gave up 0 bases and V 5 bases, and 5 bases lay outside the gene matches.

In its sample, this clonotype was seen a few times. The CDR3 protein is CASSSTTTANTEAFF. The DNA of the CDR3 is TGCGCCAGCAGCTCCACCACGACAGCGAACACTGAAGCTTTCTTT. V usage is TRBV5-1 and J usage is TRBJ1-1, with D tentatively TRBD1 (5 bases). Between the trimmed V and J ends, which lost 3 bases and 1 base, there was a span of 13 bases. Germline CDR1 SGHRS, CDR2 YFSETQ. This CDR3 spans 15 amino acids.

Only a few counts were recorded for this clonotype. This chain connects TRBV12-3 or TRBV12-4 to TRBJ2-1; 8 nucleotides line up with TRBD2. Trimming at V came to 7 bases and at J to 2 bases, leaving 4 bases not matched to a gene. The CDR3 covers 14 residues. CDR3 DNA: TGTGCCAGCACGGCGCGGGAGGCCTACAATGAGCAGTTCTTC. Its protein product is CASTAREAYNEQFF.

This clonotype was detected only a few times. The chain joins TRBV20-1 to TRBJ2-1; D remains unclear. The CDR3 length is 14 residues. Germline V CDR1 and CDR2: DFQATT, SNEGSKA (reference sequence). V lost 6 bases and J lost 5, with 17 bases in between. The CDR3 region is CSAPELVRDNEQFF. The CDR3 DNA reads as TGCAGTGCCCCGGAGTTAGTCAGAGACAATGAGCAGTTCTTC.

The chain uses TRBV28 and TRBJ1-2, with a weak D call TRBD1 (6 bases). Germline CDR1 reads MDHEN; CDR2 reads SYDVKM. The V end lost 9 bases, the J end lost 7 bases, and 21 bases lay between the germline ends. This CDR3 contains 14 residues. In DNA, the CDR3 is TGTGCCAGAACCCCTCGGGGGGGGCGAGGTGGCTACACCTTC. Residues: CARTPRGGRGGYTF.

The rearrangement joins TRBV29-1 to TRBJ1-1; TRBD1 matches at 7 bases. There are 12 residues in the CDR3. The germline V gene has CDR1 SQVTM and CDR2 ANQGSEA. V gave up 7 bases and J gave up 4 bases; unmatched junction bases: 6. CDR3 sequence reads: CSARGGTTEAFF. The DNA of the CDR3 is TGCAGCGCCAGGGGGGGCACCACTGAAGCTTTCTTT.

The rearrangement links TRBV7-9 to TRBJ2-6; TRBD1 or TRBD2 may be the D gene (5 bases each). Germline CDR1 and CDR2: SEHNR and FQNEAQ (reference sequence). There are 18 residues in the CDR3. Trimming cost V 2 bases and J 0 bases, with 14 bases left between them. The CDR3 region has the DNA TGTGCCAGCAGCTTACCACGAGGTGGGACCTCTGGGGCCAACGTCCTGACTTTC. The encoded protein is CASSLPRGGTSGANVLTF.

J is TRBJ1-5 and V is TRBV28; tentative D call: TRBD1 (5 bases). The germline V gene encodes CDR1 MDHEN and CDR2 SYDVKM. The CDR3 length is 11 residues. The CDR3 DNA reads TGTTCCGCGGGACGAGGTCAGCCCCAGCATTTT. Translation: CSAGRGQPQHF.

Concerning this clonotype: This may stem from a read error, because a much larger clone lies one nucleotide away. J is TRBJ1-2 and V is TRBV7-2; 7 positions match TRBD1. The CDR3 loop spans 15 amino acids. Per the germline V gene, CDR1 is SGHTA and CDR2 is FQGNSA. The CDR3 loop reads CASSLSRDRYYGHTF. CDR3 sequence (DNA): TGTGCCAGCAGCTTAAGCCGGGACAGATACTATGGCCACACCTTC.

In its sample, this clonotype was seen many times. The V call is TRBV7-2, the J call TRBJ1-2; 8 bases agree with TRBD1. The CDR3 is 12 residues long. Germline V gives CDR1 SGHTA, CDR2 FQGNSA. V shed 3 bases, J shed 7 bases, and the junction held 1 base outside the gene matches. CDR3 sequence (DNA): TGTGCCAGCAGCTTTCAGGGGGCTGGCTACACCTTC. It codes for CASSFQGAGYTF.

The chain is built from TRBV11-3 and TRBJ1-1, with 8 positions matching TRBD1. The J segment lost 10 bases and the V segment lost 4 bases, leaving 5 bases of the junction unmatched. The CDR3 totals 12 residues. CDR1 is SGHNT and CDR2 is YENEEA in the germline V gene. CDR3 residues: CASSSETGAAFF. The CDR3 DNA reads TGTGCCAGCAGCTCAGAGACAGGGGCAGCTTTCTTT.

The genes are TRBV4-1 and TRBJ2-3; 8 bases map to TRBD1. Unmatched junction bases numbered 11, after V lost 2 bases and J lost 4 bases. Germline CDR1 and CDR2: MGHRA and YSYEKL. The CDR3 sequence is 17 residues long. DNA for the CDR3: TGCGCCAGCAGCCAAAAGGAACAGGGGGTGAGGTCAGATACGCAGTATTTT. This encodes CASSQKEQGVRSDTQYF.

This clonotype was seen ten or more times. This sequence joins TRBV7-8 and TRBJ2-1; 16 bases line up with TRBD2. The CDR3 is made up of 19 amino acids. After removal of 2 bases from V and 2 bases from J, the junction contained 6 bases not matched to a gene. Germline CDR1 reads SGHVS; CDR2 reads FQNEAQ. The CDR3 reads CASSLNPGLAGGPYNEQFF. In DNA, the CDR3 is TGTGCCAGCAGCTTAAATCCGGGACTAGCGGGAGGGCCCTACAATGAGCAGTTCTTC.

The chain is built from TRBV6-8 and TRBJ1-4; 8 bases agree with TRBD1. The CDR3 loop spans 14 amino acids. Germline lookup yields CDR1 MNHGY and CDR2 SAAAGT. V was pared by 11 bases and J by 5 bases, with 10 bases of the junction left unmatched. CDR3 coding DNA: TGTGCCTTGGCATTGGACAGGGTAAATGAAAAACTGTTTTTT. Translation gives CALALDRVNEKLFF.

The chain carries TRBV27 and TRBJ1-6, with TRBD1 matching over 7 bases. The ends lost 3 bases at V and 7 bases at J; junction bases unmatched: 3. This CDR3 contains 14 residues. Per the germline V gene, CDR1 is MNHEY and CDR2 is SMNVEV (reference sequence). CDR3 amino acids: CASSLDRPNSPLHF. The CDR3 nucleotides read TGTGCCAGCAGTTTGGACAGGCCAAATTCACCCCTCCACTTT.

The genes are TRBV9 and TRBJ2-2; the D is unclear. Looked up from germline, CDR1 is SGDLS and CDR2 is YYNGEE. The CDR3 is made up of 16 amino acids. V lost 4 bases and J lost 0, with 13 bases in between. CDR3 in DNA: TGTGCCAGCAGCCCTTCTGCACCCCCGAACACCGGGGAGCTGTTTTTT. Protein product: CASSPSAPPNTGELFF.

V gene TRBV10-3 combines with J gene TRBJ2-3; no clear D gene. The CDR3 is 13 amino acids. Deletions cut 0 bases from V and 4 bases from J, with 5 bases between. Germline lookup yields CDR1 ENHRY and CDR2 SYGVKD. In DNA form, the CDR3 reads TGTGCCATCAGTGAGTCTCAGCCAGATACGCAGTATTTT. This gives the protein CAISESQPDTQYF.

This chain uses TRBV11-3 with TRBJ1-1; D is undetermined. Germline lookup yields CDR1 SGHNT and CDR2 YENEEA. The V end lost 1 base, the J end lost 7 bases, and 7 bases lay between the germline ends. The CDR3 covers 12 residues. CDR3 protein: CASSLGGDEAFF. CDR3 DNA: TGTGCCAGCAGCTTAGGAGGAGATGAAGCTTTCTTT.

This clonotype was found a few times. This sequence joins TRBV7-2 and TRBJ2-6; D not resolved. V was clipped by 3 bases and J by 4 bases, with 7 bases between them. The V gene's germline CDR1 is SGHTA and CDR2 FQGNSA. CDR3 length: 14 amino acids. CDR3 residues: CASSFPMGANVLTF. The DNA for the CDR3 is TGTGCCAGCAGCTTCCCGATGGGGGCCAACGTCCTGACTTTC. Variable domain in full (rest from reference TRBV7-2 and TRBJ2-6): GAGVSQSPSNKVTEKGKDVELRCDPISGHTALYWYRQSLGQGLEFLIYFQGNSAPDKSGLPSDRFSAERTGGSVSTLTIQRTQQEDSAVYLCASSFPMGANVLTFGAGSRLTVL.

The table lists this clonotype with a few counts. The chain has TRBV29-1 and TRBJ2-3, with TRBD2 matching 7 bases. This CDR3 spans 13 amino acids. V was pared by 4 bases and J by 1 base, with 2 bases of the junction left unmatched. Germline assignment: CDR1 SQVTM and CDR2 ANQGSEA. The CDR3 spells CSVVGGGTDTQYF. Written as DNA, the CDR3 is TGCAGCGTTGTGGGAGGGGGCACAGATACGCAGTATTTT.

The table lists this clonotype with a few counts. The chain joins TRBV6-6 to TRBJ1-2; D possibly corresponds to TRBD1 (6 bases). Germline lookup yields CDR1 MNHNY and CDR2 SVGAGI (reference sequence). The ends were cut back, 7 bases at V and 5 bases at J, with 14 bases in the middle. The CDR3 extends over 13 amino acids. The DNA of the CDR3 is TGTGCCAGCACGGCAGGGGTGTTTTATGGCTACACCTTC. Translation: CASTAGVFYGYTF.

This clonotype was seen at least ten times. The genes are TRBV7-6 and TRBJ1-6; weak D call: TRBD1 (5 bases). This CDR3 has 17 amino acids. CDR1 and CDR2 from the germline V gene are SGHVS and FNYEAQ. V was pared by 5 bases and J by 0 bases, with 14 bases between. The CDR3 spells CASSLGRPFSYNSPLHF. In nucleotides, the CDR3 is TGTGCCAGCAGCCTGGGACGGCCCTTCTCCTATAATTCACCCCTCCACTTT.

The chain has TRBV18 and TRBJ2-7; D is unresolved. The CDR3 is made up of 14 amino acids. Germline V gene lookup returns CDR1 KGHSH and CDR2 LQKENI. The V gene lost 3 bases and the J gene lost 3 bases, with 12 bases spanning the gap. The CDR3 sequence: CASSPPAEIYEQYF. As DNA, the CDR3 is TGTGCCAGCTCACCCCCGGCAGAGATCTACGAGCAGTACTTC.